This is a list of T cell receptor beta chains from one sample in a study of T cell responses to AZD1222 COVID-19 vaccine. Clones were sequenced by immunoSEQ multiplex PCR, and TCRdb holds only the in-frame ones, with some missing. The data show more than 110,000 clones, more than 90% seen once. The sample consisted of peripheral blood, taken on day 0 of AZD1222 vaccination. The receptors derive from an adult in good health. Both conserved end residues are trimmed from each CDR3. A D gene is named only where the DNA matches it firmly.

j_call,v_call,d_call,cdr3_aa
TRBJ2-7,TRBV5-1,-,ASSLVLGEQY
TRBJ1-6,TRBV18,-,ASSPVAGVNSPLH
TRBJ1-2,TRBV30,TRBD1,AWSDLTGVGYT
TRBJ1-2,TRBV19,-,ASSIDSRSNYGYT
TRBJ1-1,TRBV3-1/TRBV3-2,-,ASSLFGGRMSTEAF
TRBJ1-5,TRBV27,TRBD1,ASSPLLTGNQPQH
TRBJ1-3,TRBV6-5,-,ASSPDWSSGNTIY
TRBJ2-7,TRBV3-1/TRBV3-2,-,ASSRFRAGEQY
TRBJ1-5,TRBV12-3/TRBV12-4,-,ASSRGDQPQH
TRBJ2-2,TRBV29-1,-,SVRGRNFVNTGELF
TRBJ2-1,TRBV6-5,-,ASSPGLGEAAQF
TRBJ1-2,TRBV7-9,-,ASSLSRTYGYT
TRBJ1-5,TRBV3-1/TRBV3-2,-,ASSQDRVAQPQH
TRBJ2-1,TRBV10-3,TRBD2,AISEVFSGTSSSYNEQF
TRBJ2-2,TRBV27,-,ASSQARGNTGELF
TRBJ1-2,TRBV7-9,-,ASSLGSVYGYT